In this sample, the clone carrying this TCR beta chain turned up many times. Its antigen is as yet unknown. These data originate in a study of CD8 T cells in ankylosing spondylitis. Study-wide results and caveats: For ankylosing spondylitis blood, a TCR beta motif of 8 or 9 highly homologous variants appeared characteristic. Reportedly, disease-linked clones are significantly enriched in ankylosing spondylitis patients' matched synovial fluid.

V gave up 0 bases and J gave up 0 bases, with 6 bases separating them. Germline V gene sequence: CDR1 LGHDT, CDR2 YNNKEL (reference sequence). CDR3 length equals 15 residues. Generation of TCR beta libraries employed quantitative 5'-RACE incorporating molecular barcodes. MiXCR was run by TCRdb on the 5' RACE reads, yielding one entry per CDR3 protein. This table has a few hundred thousand distinct CDR3 sequences, under 20% appearing once. This sequence was found in a male donor with ankylosing spondylitis. The sequencing sample was made of blood, either unsorted or a sorted T cell fraction (not recorded which). The rearrangement uses TRBV3-1 and TRBJ2-1, with D hard to call. CDR3 DNA sequence: TGTGCCAGCAGCCAAGAACACAGCTCCTACAATGAGCAGTTCTTC. Translated: CASSQEHSSYNEQFF.